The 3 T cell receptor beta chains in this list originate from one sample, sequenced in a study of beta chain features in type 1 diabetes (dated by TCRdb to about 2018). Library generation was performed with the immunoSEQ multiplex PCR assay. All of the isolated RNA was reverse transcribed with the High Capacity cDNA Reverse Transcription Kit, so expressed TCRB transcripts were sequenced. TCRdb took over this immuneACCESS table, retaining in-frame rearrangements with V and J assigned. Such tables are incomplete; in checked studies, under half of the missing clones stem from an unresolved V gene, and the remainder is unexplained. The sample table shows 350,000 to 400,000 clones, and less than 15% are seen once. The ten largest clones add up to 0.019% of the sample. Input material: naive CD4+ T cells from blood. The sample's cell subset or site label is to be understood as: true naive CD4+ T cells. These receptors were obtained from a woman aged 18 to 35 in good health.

CDR3 in amino acids: CASSVGGLTDTQYF. In DNA form, the CDR3 reads TGTGCCAGCAGCGTAGGGGGGCTCACAGATACGCAGTATTTT. V and J are TRBV9 and TRBJ2-3; D is possibly TRBD1 (6 bases). Germline V gives CDR1 SGDLS, CDR2 YYNGEE. The V end was cut by 0 bases, the J end by 2 bases, with 7 bases between. The CDR3 has 14 residues. The full variable domain, completed using reference TRBV9 and TRBJ2-3, is DSGVTQTPKHLITATGQRVTLRCSPRSGDLSVYWYQQSLDQGLQFLIQYYNGEERAKGNILERFSAQQFPDLHSELNLSSLELGDSALYFCASSVGGLTDTQYFGPGTRLTVL.

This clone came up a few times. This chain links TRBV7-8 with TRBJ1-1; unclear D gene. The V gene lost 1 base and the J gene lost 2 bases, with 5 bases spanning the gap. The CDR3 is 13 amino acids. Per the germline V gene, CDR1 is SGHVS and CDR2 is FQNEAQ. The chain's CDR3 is CASSLELNTEAFF. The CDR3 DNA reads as TGTGCCAGCAGCTTAGAACTCAACACTGAAGCTTTCTTT.

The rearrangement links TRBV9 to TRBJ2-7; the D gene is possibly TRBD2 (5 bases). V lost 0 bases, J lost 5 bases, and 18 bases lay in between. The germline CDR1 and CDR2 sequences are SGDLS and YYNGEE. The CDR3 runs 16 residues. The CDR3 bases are TGTGCCAGCAGCGTAGGGCTCAGCGGTGGAGAAAACGAGCAGTACTTC. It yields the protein CASSVGLSGGENEQYF.